This TCR beta chain was sequenced during a study of long-term antiretroviral therapy in people with HIV. This clone was seen just once. Its antigen is unidentified. Germline-derived CDR1 and CDR2 are MNHEY and SMNVEV (reference sequence). CDR3 length: 13 amino acids. V was trimmed by 3 bases and J by 7 bases, leaving 9 bases between them. Run at survey level, the immunoSEQ assay was version v3.0. The protocol was immunoSEQ multiplex PCR, while the TCRdb copy is restricted to in-frame clones and leaves out a portion. The sample has approximately 16,000 clones; about three quarters are singletons. Regarding the study as a whole: Repertoires in HIV (unlike those of controls) had narrower CDR3 length ranges.

The material sequenced was unsorted PBMCs, taken 2.1 years after starting antiretroviral therapy. The receptor was derived from a man aged 40-49 years with HIV. This chain connects TRBV27 to TRBJ1-4; D gene ambiguous. This CDR3 is CASSLAGGEKLFF. Written as DNA, the CDR3 is TGTGCCAGCAGTTTGGCGGGTGGTGAAAAACTGTTTTTT.